Shown below are 20 T cell receptor beta chains from a single sample sequenced in a study of blood T cell repertoires in COVID-19. Repertoires were generated with immunoSEQ multiplex PCR, while TCRdb's copy carries only in-frame clones and drops some. This sample has tens of thousands of clones; 80% to 90% occur once, and the top ten carry 4.5% to 6%. Material: peripheral blood. These receptors came from a human donor in a cohort sampled during active COVID-19.

The chain links TRBV2 to TRBJ2-7; the match to TRBD1 covers 7 bases. The V gene end was trimmed by 3 bases and the J gene end by 2 bases; junction bases not matched to a gene: 7. Per germline, CDR1 SNHLY and CDR2 FYNNEI. This CDR3 contains 15 residues. CDR3 loop: CASSEYGTATYEQYF. The CDR3, as DNA: TGTGCCAGCAGTGAGTATGGGACAGCCACCTACGAGCAGTACTTC.

This clone was seen only a few times. The chain is built from TRBV28 and TRBJ1-2, with TRBD1 matching 10 bases. Unmatched junction bases numbered 6, after V lost 6 bases and J lost 5 bases. CDR3 length equals 14 residues. From germline, CDR1 is MDHEN and CDR2 SYDVKM. CDR3 residues: CASRDRGNRYGYTF. As DNA, the CDR3 is TGTGCCAGCAGGGACAGGGGGAATCGGTATGGCTACACCTTC.

The chain is built from TRBV20-1 and TRBJ2-7; no clear D. The length of the CDR3 is 11 residues. V gave up 7 bases and J gave up 3 bases, with 10 bases separating them. Per germline, CDR1 DFQATT and CDR2 SNEGSKA (reference sequence). This CDR3 reads CSGVLYYEQYF. CDR3 bases: TGCAGTGGAGTGCTCTACTACGAGCAGTACTTC.

This clone has a handful of counts. This chain uses TRBV25-1 with TRBJ2-7; TRBD2 agrees at 7 bases. The CDR3 totals 15 residues. Germline V CDR1 and CDR2: MGHDK, SYGVNS. The ends lost 3 bases at V and 2 bases at J; junction bases unmatched: 7. The CDR3 region has the DNA TGTGCCAGCAGTGAGCCGGGACTACAAACCTACGAGCAGTACTTC. It is translated as CASSEPGLQTYEQYF.

The rearrangement uses TRBV7-2 and TRBJ1-1; D perhaps matches TRBD1 (5 bases). Germline V gene lookup returns CDR1 SGHTA and CDR2 FQGNSA. The CDR3 has 14 amino acids. The V end was cut by 1 base, the J end by 3 bases, with 9 bases between. The CDR3 DNA reads TGTGCCAGCAGCTTAGAAGGGGCGTACACTGAAGCTTTCTTT. Protein product: CASSLEGAYTEAFF.

A few counts support this clone. The rearrangement joins TRBV5-1 to TRBJ2-1; 7 bases match TRBD2. V shed 4 bases, J shed 3 bases, and the junction held 10 bases outside the gene matches. The CDR3 consists of 16 residues. Germline CDR1 SGHRS, CDR2 YFSETQ. As DNA, the CDR3 is TGCGCCAGCAGCAAAACTTCGGGGGGTTTCTACAATGAGCAGTTCTTC. Protein product: CASSKTSGGFYNEQFF.

This sequence joins TRBV2 and TRBJ2-2, with 8 bases identical to TRBD2. The CDR3 spans 19 residues. The V segment lost 3 bases and the J segment 0 bases; nucleotides outside the gene matches: 12. Germline CDR1 SNHLY, CDR2 FYNNEI. The CDR3 protein is CASSDPNRKGLANTGELFF. CDR3 nucleotide sequence: TGTGCCAGCAGTGACCCCAACCGAAAGGGACTAGCGAACACCGGGGAGCTGTTTTTT.

This clone was observed a few times. In the same sample, other DNA sequences code for this CDR3. V gene TRBV4-3 combines with J gene TRBJ2-1; TRBD2 agrees at 12 bases. This CDR3 has 16 residues. With 4 bases clipped from V and 4 bases from J, the junction kept 5 bases outside the gene matches. In germline, CDR1 is LGHNA, CDR2 YSLEER. The CDR3 sequence is CASSRTGTSGYNEQFF. The CDR3 DNA is TGCGCCAGCAGCCGAACCGGGACTAGCGGGTACAATGAGCAGTTCTTC.

The V and J genes are TRBV28 and TRBJ2-3; 7 nucleotides agree with TRBD1. CDR3 size: 15 residues. In germline, CDR1 is MDHEN, CDR2 SYDVKM. The J segment lost 2 bases and the V segment lost 3 bases, leaving 5 bases of the junction unmatched. The CDR3 region is CASSFPDRDTDTQYF. As DNA, the CDR3 is TGTGCCAGCAGTTTTCCCGACAGGGACACAGATACGCAGTATTTT. Complete variable domain (other parts from reference TRBV28 and TRBJ2-3): DVKVTQSSRYLVKRTGEKVFLECVQDMDHENMFWYRQDPGLGLRLIYFSYDVKMKEKGDIPEGYSVSREKKERFSLILESASTNQTSMYLCASSFPDRDTDTQYFGPGTRLTVL.

The chain recombines TRBV5-4 with TRBJ1-1; 12 positions match TRBD1. This CDR3 is 15 amino acids long. V shed 4 bases and J 5 bases; nucleotides not matched to a gene: 6. CDR1 and CDR2 (germline): SGHNT, YYREEE (reference sequence). CDR3 region: CASSRGQGAFTEAFF. The CDR3 nucleotides read TGTGCCAGCAGCAGGGGACAGGGGGCATTTACTGAAGCTTTCTTT.

The chain is built from TRBV5-1 and TRBJ2-1, with 12 bases aligning to TRBD2. Germline values: CDR1 SGHRS, CDR2 YFSETQ. CDR3 length: 17 amino acids. V lost 4 bases and J lost 2; bases outside the gene matches: 7. CDR3 DNA: TGCGCCAGCAGCGAGACTAGCGGGAGCGTTACCTACAATGAGCAGTTCTTC. Its protein product is CASSETSGSVTYNEQFF. Combining the CDR3 with reference TRBV5-1 and TRBJ2-1 gives the whole variable domain KAGVTQTPRYLIKTRGQQVTLSCSPISGHRSVSWYQQTPGQGLQFLFEYFSETQRNKGNFPGRFSGRQFSNSRSEMNVSTLELGDSALYLCASSETSGSVTYNEQFFGPGTRLTVL.

The V call is TRBV24-1, the J call TRBJ2-1, with 7 bases lining up with TRBD2. The CDR3 runs 17 residues. The germline gives CDR1 KGHDR, CDR2 SFDVKD. With V trimmed by 2 bases and J by 4 bases, 10 bases remained unmatched. In DNA, the CDR3 is TGTGCCACCAGTGATTCCCTGGCTAGCGGAAATTACAATGAGCAGTTCTTC. Its protein product is CATSDSLASGNYNEQFF.

The genes are TRBV5-4 and TRBJ2-7, with TRBD2 matching over 9 bases. The trim removed 4 bases at V and 7 bases at J, leaving 15 bases unmatched. There are 16 residues in the CDR3. Germline V lookup: CDR1 SGHNT, CDR2 YYREEE (reference sequence). CDR3 sequence: CASSPGLAGPRGEQYF. The CDR3 DNA follows: TGTGCCAGCAGCCCTGGCCTAGCGGGACCCAGGGGAGAGCAGTACTTC.

The J gene is TRBJ1-4, the V gene TRBV6-5; no clear D. V dropped 0 bases and J dropped 8 bases, with 13 bases sitting between them. The V gene's germline CDR1 is MNHEY and CDR2 SVGAGI. CDR3 length: 15 residues. This CDR3 reads CASSYSTTSGEKLFF. CDR3 bases: TGTGCCAGCAGTTACTCGACTACCTCGGGGGAAAAACTGTTTTTT.

The chain links TRBV18 to TRBJ2-1; tentatively, D is TRBD2 (5 bases). The CDR3 has 14 amino acids. Germline CDR1 and CDR2: KGHSH and LQKENI. V gave up 9 bases and J gave up 2 bases, with 14 bases separating them. The CDR3 region has the DNA TGTGCCAGTACGACACCCGGGACCTACAATGAGCAGTTCTTC. It yields the protein CASTTPGTYNEQFF.

The V call is TRBV28, the J call TRBJ2-4; weak D call: TRBD1 (5 bases). Germline CDR1 is MDHEN and CDR2 is SYDVKM. Trimming shortened V by 7 bases and J by 10 bases, and 17 bases separated the two germline ends. The CDR3 runs 13 residues. CDR3 region: CASTGHTIGIQYF. In DNA, the CDR3 is TGTGCCAGCACAGGACATACAATAGGGATTCAGTACTTC.

This sequence joins TRBV27 and TRBJ2-3, with 12 positions matching TRBD2. The germline gives CDR1 MNHEY, CDR2 SMNVEV (reference sequence). Germline trimming cut 4 bases from V and 5 bases from J; bases unmatched to any gene: 13. The CDR3 runs 18 residues. The CDR3 is CASSSLTSGRGLGDTQYF. The CDR3 coding sequence is TGTGCCAGCAGTTCCTTGACTAGCGGGAGAGGTTTAGGAGATACGCAGTATTTT.

J is TRBJ2-5 and V is TRBV7-3; 7 nucleotides match TRBD2. Germline V lookup: CDR1 SGHTA, CDR2 FQGTGA. Germline trimming cut 6 bases from V and 5 bases from J; bases unmatched to any gene: 9. This CDR3 has 14 residues. CDR3 nucleotides: TGTGCCAGCAGTCCGCGGGGCGGGAGCGAGACCCAGTACTTC. It encodes CASSPRGGSETQYF.

The gene calls are TRBV28 and TRBJ1-5; TRBD1 aligns across 9 bases. This CDR3 contains 18 residues. CDR1 and CDR2 from the germline V gene are MDHEN and SYDVKM. V shed 2 bases, J shed 6 bases, and the junction held 14 bases outside the gene matches. The CDR3 DNA reads as TGTGCCAGCAGTTTAGGGACAGGGTTGCTGTCTTGGAGTCAGCCCCAGCATTTT. Translating it yields CASSLGTGLLSWSQPQHF. Together with reference TRBV28 and TRBJ1-5, the CDR3 gives the full variable domain: DVKVTQSSRYLVKRTGEKVFLECVQDMDHENMFWYRQDPGLGLRLIYFSYDVKMKEKGDIPEGYSVSREKKERFSLILESASTNQTSMYLCASSLGTGLLSWSQPQHFGDGTRLSIL.

DNA for the CDR3: TGCAGTGCTAGTATTGCTTCTCGGGGCACTGAAGCTTTCTTT. Protein product: CSASIASRGTEAFF. The chain joins TRBV20-1 to TRBJ1-1; D is undetermined. The CDR3 extends over 14 amino acids. CDR1 and CDR2 (germline): DFQATT, SNEGSKA (reference sequence). Trimming removed 3 bases at V and 4 bases at J, with 15 bases between.